The 20 T cell receptor beta chains reported below all come from one sample, sequenced in a study of T cell repertoires in cytomegalovirus infection. TCRdb re-derived calls from the reads in MiXCR, one entry per CDR3 protein. The table includes more than 150,000 distinct CDR3 sequences, roughly 15% detected once. What was sequenced was CD8+ T cells from PBMCs. The receptors stem from a human donor in good health (CMV status not recorded). Some clones in this sample may be carry-over from other donors' samples.

This clonotype was counted between two and nine times. This rearrangement joins TRBV7-6 to TRBJ2-1; tentatively, D is TRBD1 (6 bases). The CDR3 spans 15 residues. Per the germline V gene, CDR1 is SGHVS and CDR2 is FNYEAQ. Trimming removed 1 base from V and 4 bases from J, with 11 bases in between. CDR3 region: CASSLGQGRYNEQFF. In DNA, the CDR3 is TGTGCCAGCAGCTTAGGGCAGGGGAGATACAATGAGCAGTTCTTC.

V is TRBV29-1 and J is TRBJ1-2, with a weak D call TRBD1 (5 bases). The CDR3 consists of 11 residues. Trimming stripped 5 bases from V and 8 bases from J, with 12 bases between. Per the germline V gene, CDR1 is SQVTM and CDR2 is ANQGSEA. Here the CDR3 DNA reads TGCAGCGTTTGGACATGGCCCGGCTACACCTTC. This encodes CSVWTWPGYTF.

This clonotype was seen repeatedly, ten times or more. This chain joins TRBV7-3 and TRBJ2-2; 11 bases agree with TRBD2. With V trimmed by 2 bases and J by 5 bases, 4 bases remained unmatched. This CDR3 comprises 16 residues. Germline V gene data show CDR1 as SGHTA and CDR2 as FQGTGA. The CDR3 bases are TGTGCCAGCAGCTTATCCCCTAGCGGGAGGACCGGGGAGCTGTTTTTT. This translates into CASSLSPSGRTGELFF.

This clonotype occurred a few times. The DNA for the CDR3 is TGTGCCAGCAGTTACATGTATAGCACAGATACGCAGTATTTT. It codes for CASSYMYSTDTQYF. V usage is TRBV6-6 and J usage is TRBJ2-3; D unresolved. CDR1 is MNHNY, CDR2 SVGAGI, per germline (reference sequence). This CDR3 region has 14 residues. The ends were cut back, 2 bases at V and 0 bases at J, with 6 bases in the middle.

This clonotype was detected a few times. The chain links TRBV25-1 to TRBJ2-1, with 10 bases matching TRBD2. Trimming at V came to 6 bases and at J to 8 bases, leaving 10 bases not matched to a gene. CDR1 and CDR2 (germline): MGHDK, SYGVNS. The CDR3 contains 15 residues. CDR3 sequence reads: CASSIPSGRRDEQFF. The CDR3 DNA is TGTGCCAGCAGCATCCCTAGCGGGAGACGCGATGAGCAGTTCTTC.

This clonotype came up a few times. This chain uses TRBV5-6 with TRBJ1-1; D not resolved. This CDR3 is built from 13 residues. Trimming pared 2 bases from V and 2 bases from J, leaving 7 bases between. CDR1 and CDR2 (germline): SGHDT, YYEEEE. In DNA, the CDR3 is TGTGCCAGCAGCTTCAACACCAACACTGAAGCTTTCTTT. As protein: CASSFNTNTEAFF.

The chain recombines TRBV6-2 or TRBV6-3 with TRBJ2-1; D uncertain. With 0 bases removed from V and 4 bases from J, the gap between germline ends came to 13 bases. Per the germline V gene, CDR1 is MNHEY and CDR2 is SVGEGT. The CDR3 has 16 amino acids. Here the CDR3 reads CASSYSIRQSYNEQFF. DNA for the CDR3: TGTGCCAGCAGTTACTCGATCCGCCAGTCTTACAATGAGCAGTTCTTC.

This clonotype was counted a few times. The chain has TRBV7-8 and TRBJ2-4; 7 bases map to TRBD1. The CDR3 contains 13 residues. Trimming removed 3 bases from V and 11 bases from J; junction bases left unmatched: 7. CDR1 and CDR2 from the germline V gene are SGHVS and FQNEAQ. CDR3 sequence (DNA): TGTGCCAGCAGCTTGGGCTCTAGGGGGCTTCAGTACTTC. Translating it yields CASSLGSRGLQYF.

This clonotype was observed a few times. V and J are TRBV7-2 and TRBJ2-7; D gene uncertain. CDR3 length equals 13 residues. CDR1 SGHTA and CDR2 FQGNSA come from the germline V gene. Trimming stripped 5 bases from V and 3 bases from J, with 11 bases between. The CDR3 bases are TGTGCCAGCAGCCGGAGTACCCTCTACGAGCAGTACTTC. The encoded protein is CASSRSTLYEQYF. Variable domain in full (rest from reference TRBV7-2 and TRBJ2-7): GAGVSQSPSNKVTEKGKDVELRCDPISGHTALYWYRQSLGQGLEFLIYFQGNSAPDKSGLPSDRFSAERTGGSVSTLTIQRTQQEDSAVYLCASSRSTLYEQYFGPGTRLTVT.

This clonotype was detected only once. V gene TRBV6-2 or TRBV6-3 combines with J gene TRBJ2-1; the match to TRBD2 covers 12 bases. The CDR3 is 14 residues long. Unmatched junction bases numbered 3, after V lost 4 bases and J lost 8 bases. Per the germline V gene, CDR1 is MNHEY and CDR2 is SVGEGT. CDR3 in amino acids: CASSWTSGKDEQFF. In DNA form, the CDR3 reads TGTGCCAGCAGTTGGACTAGCGGGAAGGATGAGCAGTTCTTC.

J is TRBJ1-5 and V is TRBV15; D call uncertain. With the DNA end fitting TRBJ2-3 better, the J assignment may be wrong. Germline-derived CDR1 and CDR2 are LNHNV and YYDKDF (reference sequence). The CDR3 length is 15 residues. The CDR3 DNA reads TGTGCCACCAGCAGTCCCGACCATAGCAATCAGCCCCAGTATTTT. Its translation is CATSSPDHSNQPQYF.

The rearrangement joins TRBV20-1 to TRBJ2-7; 10 nucleotides match TRBD2. The CDR3 length is 18 residues. Germline assignment: CDR1 DFQATT and CDR2 SNEGSKA (reference sequence). The junction had 16 bases not matched to a gene; V was cut back by 5 bases and J by 0 bases. The CDR3 spells CSAPLPSGRARHSYEQYF. For the CDR3, the DNA is TGCAGTGCTCCCTTACCCAGCGGGAGGGCCCGTCACTCCTACGAGCAGTACTTC.

This chain links TRBV28 with TRBJ1-1; no clear D gene. The CDR3 length is 13 residues. CDR1 and CDR2 from the germline V gene are MDHEN and SYDVKM. Trimming took off 6 bases at V and 1 base at J, with 9 bases between the two ends. CDR3 loop: CASSPRRNTEAFF. The CDR3 region has the DNA TGTGCCAGCAGCCCCCGGCGGAACACTGAAGCTTTCTTT.

This clonotype occurred a few times. The chain is built from TRBV7-9 and TRBJ2-7; D might be TRBD1 (7 bases). Trimming took 5 bases from V and 3 from J, leaving 17 bases between them. This CDR3 spans 15 amino acids. The germline V gene encodes CDR1 SEHNR and CDR2 FQNEAQ (reference sequence). The CDR3 sequence is CASSDRDLDGYEQYF. The CDR3 DNA reads TGTGCCAGCAGCGACAGGGACTTGGATGGCTACGAGCAGTACTTC. The whole variable domain, remainder taken from reference TRBV7-9 and TRBJ2-7, is DTGVSQNPRHKITKRGQNVTFRCDPISEHNRLYWYRQTLGQGPEFLTYFQNEAQLEKSRLLSDRFSAERPKGSFSTLEIQRTEQGDSAMYLCASSDRDLDGYEQYFGPGTRLTVT.

To note about this clonotype: The junction departs from germline at one end; a sequencing error may be responsible. The chain's CDR3 is CASSLDHVTYEQYF. The DNA for the CDR3 is TGTGCTAGCAGCTTAGATCATGTTACCTACGAGCAGTACTTC. V and J are TRBV11-2 and TRBJ2-7; D call uncertain. The germline V gene has CDR1 SGHAT and CDR2 FQNNGV. The CDR3 is 14 amino acids. Drawing the rest from reference TRBV11-2 and TRBJ2-7, the complete variable domain is EAGVAQSPRYKIIEKRQSVAFWCNPISGHATLYWYQQILGQGPKLLIQFQNNGVVDDSQLPKDRFSAERLKGVDSTLKIQPAKLEDSAVYLCASSLDHVTYEQYFGPGTRLTVT.

The chain is built from TRBV6-5 and TRBJ2-3, with a weak D call TRBD2 (6 bases). This CDR3 is built from 17 residues. Germline V gives CDR1 MNHEY, CDR2 SVGAGI. V lost 4 bases, J lost 1 base, and 18 bases lay in between. The CDR3 bases are TGTGCCAGCAGTTCCCCCGGGACTCCCGACGGCACAGATACGCAGTATTTT. Amino acids: CASSSPGTPDGTDTQYF.

The CDR3 DNA is TGTGCCAGCAGTCATGGACAGGGGGCTTTGAACACTGAAGCTTTCTTT. Its translation is CASSHGQGALNTEAFF. The chain has TRBV28 and TRBJ1-1, with TRBD1 matching 11 bases. J was trimmed by 0 bases and V by 5 bases; bases with no gene match: 5. In germline, CDR1 is MDHEN, CDR2 SYDVKM. This CDR3 region has 16 residues.

The genes are TRBV7-9 and TRBJ2-7; 9 bases are a match to TRBD1. J was trimmed by 1 base and V by 5 bases; bases with no gene match: 12. Germline V gives CDR1 SEHNR, CDR2 FQNEAQ (reference sequence). The CDR3 consists of 17 residues. The CDR3 DNA is TGTGCCAGCAGCGATAATACCGGGACAGGGCCTTCCTACGAGCAGTACTTC. This sequence encodes CASSDNTGTGPSYEQYF.

The table lists this clonotype with a few counts. J is TRBJ2-7 and V is TRBV5-6, with D maybe TRBD1 (6 bases). Trimming shortened V by 4 bases and J by 3 bases, and 11 bases separated the two germline ends. Germline V gives CDR1 SGHDT, CDR2 YYEEEE. The CDR3 length is 13 residues. The chain's CDR3 is CASSQGQFYEQYF. CDR3 sequence (DNA): TGTGCCAGCAGCCAAGGACAGTTCTACGAGCAGTACTTC.

The genes are TRBV5-5 and TRBJ2-5; weak D call: TRBD2 (6 bases). The CDR3 spans 18 residues. V dropped 0 bases and J dropped 5 bases, with 23 bases sitting between them. Germline values: CDR1 SGHKS, CDR2 YYEKEE (reference sequence). The CDR3 loop is CASSLESVGSVGSETQYF. In nucleotides, the CDR3 is TGTGCCAGCAGCTTGGAATCAGTCGGGAGTGTCGGCTCGGAGACCCAGTACTTC.